These 5 T cell receptor beta chains were all obtained from the same sample, sequenced in a study of T cell responses to AZD1222 COVID-19 vaccine. The table came from immunoSEQ multiplex PCR; TCRdb's copy has only in-frame clones and leaves some out. The sample has about 54,000 clones, roughly 90% seen once. The sample consisted of peripheral blood, taken 28 days after the second AZD1222 dose. These receptors all come from an adult who received the AZD1222 COVID-19 vaccine.

V usage is TRBV30 and J usage is TRBJ1-5; the D gene is possibly TRBD1 (6 bases). CDR1 is GTSNPN, CDR2 SVGIG, per germline (reference sequence). The V end was cut by 1 base, the J end by 4 bases, with 14 bases between. The CDR3 length is 15 residues. The CDR3 region is CAWSGGGGANQPQHF. CDR3 DNA: TGTGCCTGGAGTGGAGGTGGGGGGGCGAATCAGCCCCAGCATTTT.

This clone occurred once. This chain uses TRBV5-1 with TRBJ2-2; 9 bases line up with TRBD2. CDR3 length equals 15 residues. Germline lookup yields CDR1 SGHRS and CDR2 YFSETQ. Losses at the gene ends were 0 bases for V and 3 bases for J; bases not matched to a gene: 0. CDR3 loop: CASSLGLADTGELFF. CDR3 nucleotides: TGCGCCAGCAGCTTGGGACTAGCGGACACCGGGGAGCTGTTTTTT.

The V and J genes are TRBV28 and TRBJ2-1; D is uncertain. The CDR3 is made up of 13 amino acids. Germline CDR1 and CDR2: MDHEN and SYDVKM. V lost 4 bases to trimming and J lost 3 bases, with 7 bases between them. The CDR3 region is CASSSMNYNEQFF. The CDR3 nucleotides are TGTGCCAGCAGTTCCATGAACTACAATGAGCAGTTCTTC.

This clone was seen more than once but under ten times. The genes are TRBV7-8 and TRBJ2-5; D is uncertain. The germline CDR1 and CDR2 sequences are SGHVS and FQNEAQ. Trimming removed 1 base at V and 1 base at J, with 7 bases between. The CDR3 covers 14 residues. The CDR3 reads CASSLGATQETQYF. In DNA form, the CDR3 reads TGTGCCAGCAGCTTAGGGGCTACCCAAGAGACCCAGTACTTC. Full variable domain (remainder filled in from reference TRBV7-8 and TRBJ2-5): GAGVSQSPRYKVAKRGQDVALRCDPISGHVSLFWYQQALGQGPEFLTYFQNEAQLDKSGLPSDRFFAERPEGSVSTLKIQRTQQEDSAVYLCASSLGATQETQYFGPGTRLLVL.

V is TRBV30 and J is TRBJ1-4, with D possibly TRBD1 on 5 matching bases. Germline assignment: CDR1 GTSNPN and CDR2 SVGIG (reference sequence). This CDR3 is 11 amino acids long. In DNA, the CDR3 is TGTGCTTTGGGACGATCGGAAAAACTGTTTTTT. Amino acid sequence: CALGRSEKLFF.